The 25 T cell receptor beta chains below were found in one sample sequenced in a study of lung T cells in sarcoidosis with Löfgren's syndrome (dated by TCRdb to 2017 to 2019). Instrument on record: Illumina MiSeq. TCRdb reprocessing: public reads trimmed at Q25 with fastp, clones called with MiXCR, in-frame beta chains kept. Every entry covers one CDR3 protein and lists the most common genes and DNA from its rows. The sample data list 15,000 to 20,000 distinct CDR3 sequences, and about a fifth of these were observed just once. The top ten hold about 3.8% of the sample. Input material: CD4+ T cells from PBMCs. These receptors all stem from a human donor with sarcoidosis (Löfgren's syndrome or another form), or a control subject (not recorded which).

In this sample, this clonotype is medium-sized. CDR3 DNA: TGTGCCAGCAGTTTACTAACAACGGGCTACACCTTC. Its protein is CASSLLTTGYTF. This rearrangement joins TRBV28 to TRBJ1-2, with D unclear. CDR3 length equals 12 residues. The germline V gene encodes CDR1 MDHEN and CDR2 SYDVKM. V lost 2 bases to trimming and J lost 8 bases, with 9 bases between them.

Of note for this clonotype: The junction departs from the called germline gene at one end, perhaps through a read error. The chain recombines TRBV6-2 or TRBV6-3 with TRBJ2-7; possibly TRBD1 or TRBD2 for D (5 bases each). Looked up from germline, CDR1 is MNHEY and CDR2 is SVGEGT. This CDR3 is 13 amino acids long. This CDR3 is CASGGEGRYERYF. The DNA of the CDR3 is TGTGCCAGCGGGGGTGAGGGCCGGTACGAGCGGTACTTC.

This clonotype is medium-sized within its sample. The chain is built from TRBV20-1 and TRBJ1-6, with D possibly matching TRBD1 (5 bases). This CDR3 contains 16 residues. Trimming pared 0 bases from V and 4 bases from J, leaving 13 bases between. The germline gives CDR1 DFQATT, CDR2 SNEGSKA (reference sequence). Here the CDR3 reads CSARDSGGGYNSPLHF. The CDR3 DNA is TGCAGTGCTAGAGATTCGGGGGGAGGGTATAATTCACCCCTCCACTTT.

This clonotype was counted ten times or more. A single base separates this from a much larger clone, so it may be a read error. CDR3 sequence: CASSYVQTPYEQYF. As DNA, the CDR3 is TGTGCCAGCAGTTACGTCCAGACCCCCTACGAGCAGTACTTC. This chain joins TRBV6-6 and TRBJ2-7; D gene uncertain. The CDR3 has 14 amino acids. Trimming removed 2 bases from V and 2 bases from J, with 10 bases in between. Germline CDR1 is MNHNY and CDR2 is SVGAGI (reference sequence).

The chain employs TRBV6-1 and TRBJ1-1, with TRBD1 matching 7 bases. The length of the CDR3 is 14 residues. The germline CDR1 and CDR2 sequences are MNHNS and SASEGT. V lost 8 bases, J lost 4 bases, and 10 bases stayed unmatched. CDR3: CASGGQVVGTEAFF. CDR3 nucleotides: TGTGCCAGCGGCGGACAGGTGGTTGGCACTGAAGCTTTCTTT.

In its sample, this clonotype ranks as medium-sized. This chain joins TRBV27 and TRBJ2-1; D uncertain. Germline V gene data show CDR1 as MNHEY and CDR2 as SMNVEV (reference sequence). Trimming cost V 1 base and J 12 bases, with 13 bases left between them. The CDR3 has 13 amino acids. The CDR3 loop is CASSLFSTAVQFF. In DNA, the CDR3 is TGTGCCAGCAGTTTATTTTCGACCGCGGTGCAGTTCTTC.

Within the sample, this clonotype is medium-sized. The genes are TRBV28 and TRBJ1-2, with D possibly TRBD1 on 5 matching bases. The CDR3 length is 14 residues. Trimming took off 5 bases at V and 8 bases at J, with 18 bases between the two ends. Germline-derived CDR1 and CDR2 are MDHEN and SYDVKM. CDR3 region: CASSTPGPPGGYTF. DNA for the CDR3: TGTGCCAGCAGTACCCCAGGGCCCCCGGGGGGCTACACCTTC.

At least ten counts were recorded for this clonotype. The chain recombines TRBV5-4 with TRBJ2-7; 11 bases agree with TRBD2. Germline V gene lookup returns CDR1 SGHNT and CDR2 YYREEE (reference sequence). Unmatched junction bases numbered 5, after V lost 0 bases and J lost 3 bases. The CDR3 has 16 amino acids. Here the CDR3 DNA reads TGTGCCAGCAGCTTGGCCCCGGGACTAGCGGTCTACGAGCAGTACTTC. Translation gives CASSLAPGLAVYEQYF.

This clonotype was detected ten times or more. This rearrangement joins TRBV7-3 to TRBJ2-5; 9 bases fit TRBD2. Germline loops: CDR1 SGHTA, CDR2 FQGTGA. CDR3 size: 15 residues. V gave up 5 bases and J gave up 2 bases; unmatched junction bases: 6. The DNA of the CDR3 is TGTGCCAGCAGCATCGGTAGCGGGAGACAAGAGACCCAGTACTTC. This codes for CASSIGSGRQETQYF. The full variable domain, with the rest looked up from reference TRBV7-3 and TRBJ2-5, is GAGVSQTPSNKVTEKGKYVELRCDPISGHTALYWYRQSLGQGPEFLIYFQGTGAADDSGLPNDRFFAVRPEGSVSTLKIQRTERGDSAVYLCASSIGSGRQETQYFGPGTRLLVL.

The V and J genes are TRBV4-3 and TRBJ2-1; 8 nucleotides align to TRBD2. Per germline, CDR1 LGHNA and CDR2 YSLEER. J was trimmed by 9 bases and V by 2 bases; bases with no gene match: 6. The length of the CDR3 is 14 residues. CDR3: CASSQSIAGIEQFF. The CDR3, as DNA: TGCGCCAGCAGCCAAAGTATAGCGGGAATTGAGCAGTTCTTC.

This clonotype was recorded a few times. Here the CDR3 omits its conserved ending phenylalanine or tryptophan, so a read error is the likely source. The chain recombines TRBV7-2 with TRBJ1-5; D not certain. The CDR3 is 13 residues long. V dropped 2 bases and J dropped 4 bases, with 6 bases sitting between them. In germline, CDR1 is SGHTA, CDR2 FQGNSA. The CDR3 here is CASSLLDNQPQHS. The DNA of the CDR3 is TGTGCCAGCAGCTTACTTGATAATCAGCCCCAGCATTCT.

The table lists this clonotype with many counts. The chain recombines TRBV18 with TRBJ2-3; D is undetermined. CDR1 KGHSH and CDR2 LQKENI come from the germline V gene. The CDR3 loop spans 14 amino acids. V was trimmed by 4 bases and J by 0 bases, leaving 8 bases between them. The CDR3 protein is CASSLVQSTDTQYF. The CDR3 DNA is TGTGCCAGCTCACTCGTACAAAGCACAGATACGCAGTATTTT.

This clonotype came up many times. The chain employs TRBV28 and TRBJ1-1, with no clear D. The CDR3 consists of 15 residues. Germline lookup yields CDR1 MDHEN and CDR2 SYDVKM. The V gene lost 1 base and the J gene lost 1 base, with 10 bases spanning the gap. CDR3 sequence: CASSLLAPQNTEAFF. CDR3 DNA: TGTGCCAGCAGTTTATTAGCACCTCAGAACACTGAAGCTTTCTTT.

J is TRBJ2-3 and V is TRBV2; the match to TRBD1 covers 11 bases. The CDR3 loop spans 15 amino acids. The V segment lost 6 bases and the J segment 5 bases; nucleotides outside the gene matches: 7. From germline, CDR1 is SNHLY and CDR2 FYNNEI. CDR3 region: CASRADRGRGDTQYF. The CDR3 DNA reads TGTGCCAGCAGAGCGGACAGGGGGCGAGGAGATACGCAGTATTTT. The complete variable domain, with remaining parts taken from reference TRBV2 and TRBJ2-3, reads EPEVTQTPSHQVTQMGQEVILRCVPISNHLYFYWYRQILGQKVEFLVSFYNNEISEKSEIFDDQFSVERPDGSNFTLKIRSTKLEDSAMYFCASRADRGRGDTQYFGPGTRLTVL.

This clonotype showed up just once. The rearrangement uses TRBV19 and TRBJ2-7; 9 nucleotides agree with TRBD1. This CDR3 has 15 residues. Germline assignment: CDR1 LNHDA and CDR2 SQIVND (reference sequence). The J segment lost 2 bases and the V segment lost 6 bases, leaving 8 bases of the junction unmatched. The CDR3 sequence is CASRRLGQGPYEQYF. In DNA form, the CDR3 reads TGTGCCAGTAGACGCTTGGGACAGGGACCCTACGAGCAGTACTTC.

This clonotype was observed at least ten times. This chain joins TRBV2 and TRBJ2-3; D ambiguous. The V end lost 7 bases, the J end lost 0 bases, and 5 bases lay between the germline ends. In germline, CDR1 is SNHLY, CDR2 FYNNEI. The CDR3 length is 12 residues. CDR3 residues: CASTASTDTQYF. The CDR3 region has the DNA TGTGCCAGCACAGCTAGCACAGATACGCAGTATTTT.

This clonotype was observed many times. The genes are TRBV3-1 and TRBJ1-2, with TRBD1 matching 7 bases. Germline V CDR1 and CDR2: LGHDT, YNNKEL (reference sequence). J lost 3 bases, V lost 3 bases, and 1 base had no gene match. This CDR3 has 13 residues. The CDR3 DNA reads TGTGCCAGCAGCCACGGACAGGACTATGGCTACACCTTC. It translates to CASSHGQDYGYTF.

Concerning this clonotype: One end of the junction is discordant with germline, which a read error may explain. This sequence joins TRBV28 and TRBJ2-1; D is undetermined. The CDR3 is made up of 14 amino acids. The V gene's germline CDR1 is MDHEN and CDR2 SYDVKM. The chain's CDR3 is CASSSAGPYNVQLF. The CDR3 region has the DNA TGTGCCAGCAGTTCCGCTGGTCCCTACAATGTGCAGCTCTTC.

The chain combines TRBV5-6 with TRBJ2-2, with 11 bases matching TRBD1. With V trimmed by 5 bases and J by 8 bases, 8 bases remained unmatched. Germline V lookup: CDR1 SGHDT, CDR2 YYEEEE. This CDR3 is 15 amino acids long. The CDR3 DNA is TGTGCCAGCAGACACCGGGACAGGGGGACTGGGGAGCTGTTTTTT. Amino acid sequence: CASRHRDRGTGELFF.

In regard to this clonotype: This sequence may be a read error, since a much larger clone differs from it by one base. V and J are TRBV19 and TRBJ2-6; perhaps TRBD2 as D (6 bases). CDR3 length: 16 amino acids. V was clipped by 7 bases and J by 0 bases, with 13 bases between them. The germline CDR1 and CDR2 sequences are LNHDA and SQIVND (reference sequence). The CDR3 reads CASNVGGGSGANVLTF. CDR3 sequence (DNA): TGTGCCAGTAATGTGGGGGGTGGCTCTGGGGCCAACGTCCTGACTTTC. Drawing the rest from reference TRBV19 and TRBJ2-6, the complete variable domain is DGGITQSPKYLFRKEGQNVTLSCEQNLNHDAMYWYRQDPGQGLRLIYYSQIVNDFQKGDIAEGYSVSREKKESFPLTVTSAQKNPTAFYLCASNVGGGSGANVLTFGAGSRLTVL.

This clonotype was recorded many times. V usage is TRBV5-1 and J usage is TRBJ2-1; 12 nucleotides agree with TRBD2. This CDR3 is 16 amino acids long. V lost 4 bases to trimming and J lost 8 bases; unmatched junction nucleotides: 10. Germline CDR1 SGHRS, CDR2 YFSETQ. The CDR3 reads CASSAMPGTSGHEQFF. For the CDR3, the DNA is TGCGCCAGCAGCGCTATGCCAGGGACTAGCGGGCATGAGCAGTTCTTC.

Sample share makes this clonotype medium-sized. This chain links TRBV7-2 with TRBJ1-1; D call uncertain. The germline gives CDR1 SGHTA, CDR2 FQGNSA. The CDR3 length is 15 residues. V lost 1 base, J lost 0 bases, and 9 bases lay in between. CDR3 loop: CASSLGVALNTEAFF. In DNA, the CDR3 is TGTGCCAGCAGCTTAGGGGTTGCGTTGAACACTGAAGCTTTCTTT.

This clonotype was seen repeatedly, ten times or more. The chain couples TRBV11-2 to TRBJ2-5; the match to TRBD2 covers 10 bases. In germline, CDR1 is SGHAT, CDR2 FQNNGV. Unmatched junction bases numbered 13, after V lost 1 base and J lost 5 bases. The CDR3 has 18 residues. The CDR3, as DNA: TGTGCCAGCAGCTTAGGGGTCCCGGGACTAGCGTTGCGGGAGACCCAGTACTTC. Encoded protein: CASSLGVPGLALRETQYF.

By proportion, this clonotype is medium-sized. The chain is built from TRBV20-1 and TRBJ1-1, with 9 positions matching TRBD1. With V trimmed by 3 bases and J by 5 bases, 10 bases remained unmatched. Germline loops: CDR1 DFQATT, CDR2 SNEGSKA (reference sequence). The CDR3 sequence is 15 residues long. The CDR3 here is CSARKPVGQGTEAFF. The DNA for the CDR3 is TGCAGTGCTAGGAAGCCAGTAGGACAGGGGACTGAAGCTTTCTTT.

This clonotype ranks as medium-sized. V usage is TRBV27 and J usage is TRBJ1-4; no clear D gene. CDR1 and CDR2 from the germline V gene are MNHEY and SMNVEV (reference sequence). V lost 5 bases, J lost 4 bases, and 17 bases lay in between. The CDR3 is made up of 16 amino acids. The DNA for the CDR3 is TGTGCCAGCAGTCCCCTTCTTGGGGTCGGTAATGAAAAACTGTTTTTT. It is translated as CASSPLLGVGNEKLFF.